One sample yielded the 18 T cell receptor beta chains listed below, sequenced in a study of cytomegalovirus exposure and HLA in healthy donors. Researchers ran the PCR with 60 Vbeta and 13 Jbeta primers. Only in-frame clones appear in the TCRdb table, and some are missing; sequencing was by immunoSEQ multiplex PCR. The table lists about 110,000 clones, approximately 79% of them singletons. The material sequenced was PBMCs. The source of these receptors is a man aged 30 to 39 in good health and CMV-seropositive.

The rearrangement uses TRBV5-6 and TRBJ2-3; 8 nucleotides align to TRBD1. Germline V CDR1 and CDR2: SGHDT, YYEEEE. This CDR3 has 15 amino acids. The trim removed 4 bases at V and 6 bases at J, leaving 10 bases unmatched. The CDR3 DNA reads TGTGCCAGCAGCCCGCTTGGACAGGGTCTCGATACGCAGTATTTT. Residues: CASSPLGQGLDTQYF.

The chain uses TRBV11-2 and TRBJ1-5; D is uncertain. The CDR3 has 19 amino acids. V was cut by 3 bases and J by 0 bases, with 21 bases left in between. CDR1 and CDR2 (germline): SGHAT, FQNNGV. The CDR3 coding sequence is TGTGCCAGCAGCTTTCGTTTCAAAAAAAACATTTATAGCAATCAGCCCCAGCATTTT. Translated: CASSFRFKKNIYSNQPQHF.

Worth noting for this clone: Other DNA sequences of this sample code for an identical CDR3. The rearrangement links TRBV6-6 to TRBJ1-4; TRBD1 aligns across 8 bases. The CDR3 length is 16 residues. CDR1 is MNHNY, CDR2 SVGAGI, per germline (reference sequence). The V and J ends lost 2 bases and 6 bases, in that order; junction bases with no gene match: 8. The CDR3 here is CASSYLQGESHEKLFF. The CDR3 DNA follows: TGTGCCAGCAGTTACCTACAGGGGGAAAGTCATGAAAAACTGTTTTTT.

In nucleotides, the CDR3 is TGTGCCAGCAGCCAAGATACACAGGGGTCCTACGAGCAGTACTTC. Translating it yields CASSQDTQGSYEQYF. The gene calls are TRBV4-2 and TRBJ2-7, with 7 bases lining up with TRBD1. The CDR3 covers 15 residues. Germline V CDR1 and CDR2: LGHNA, YNFKEQ. V lost 0 bases and J lost 1; bases outside the gene matches: 3.

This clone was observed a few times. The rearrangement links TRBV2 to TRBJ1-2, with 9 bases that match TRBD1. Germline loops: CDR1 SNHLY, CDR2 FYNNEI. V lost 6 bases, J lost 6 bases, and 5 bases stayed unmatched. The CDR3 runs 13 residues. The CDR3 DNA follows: TGTGCCAGCAGCGTCAGACAGGGGGATGGCTACACCTTC. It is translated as CASSVRQGDGYTF.

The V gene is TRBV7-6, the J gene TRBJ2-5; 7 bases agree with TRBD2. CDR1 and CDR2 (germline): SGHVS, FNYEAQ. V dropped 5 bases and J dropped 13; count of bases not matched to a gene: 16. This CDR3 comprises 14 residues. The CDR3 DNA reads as TGTGCCAGCAGCCGGGGGGAGCTGGGTCCATCCCGGTACTTC. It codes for CASSRGELGPSRYF.

The CDR3 loop reads CASSQDRAGAPQRQETQYF. DNA of the CDR3: TGTGCCAGCAGCCAAGATAGGGCGGGGGCCCCTCAGCGCCAAGAGACCCAGTACTTC. The rearrangement uses TRBV4-2 and TRBJ2-5, with a possible D match to TRBD2 (7 bases). V lost 0 bases, J lost 1 base, and 21 bases lay in between. The germline gives CDR1 LGHNA, CDR2 YNFKEQ. This CDR3 comprises 19 residues.

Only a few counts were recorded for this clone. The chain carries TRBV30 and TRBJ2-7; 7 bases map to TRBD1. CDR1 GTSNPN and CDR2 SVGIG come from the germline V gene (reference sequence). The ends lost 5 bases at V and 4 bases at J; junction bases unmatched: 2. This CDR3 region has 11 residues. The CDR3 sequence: CAWGTVYEQYF. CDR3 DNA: TGTGCCTGGGGGACAGTTTACGAGCAGTACTTC.

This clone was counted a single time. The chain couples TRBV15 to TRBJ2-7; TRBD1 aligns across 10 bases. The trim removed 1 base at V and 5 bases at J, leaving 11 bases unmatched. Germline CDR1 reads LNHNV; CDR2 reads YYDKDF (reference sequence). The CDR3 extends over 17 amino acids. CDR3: CATSRGPGDRGTNEQYF. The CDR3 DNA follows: TGTGCCACCAGCAGAGGGCCCGGGGACAGGGGTACTAACGAGCAGTACTTC.

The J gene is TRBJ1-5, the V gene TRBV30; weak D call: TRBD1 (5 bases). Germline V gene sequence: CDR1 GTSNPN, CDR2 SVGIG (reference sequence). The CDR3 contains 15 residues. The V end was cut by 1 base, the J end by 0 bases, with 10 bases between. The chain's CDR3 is CAWSAGTSSNQPQHF. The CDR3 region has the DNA TGTGCCTGGAGTGCCGGGACTTCTAGCAATCAGCCCCAGCATTTT.

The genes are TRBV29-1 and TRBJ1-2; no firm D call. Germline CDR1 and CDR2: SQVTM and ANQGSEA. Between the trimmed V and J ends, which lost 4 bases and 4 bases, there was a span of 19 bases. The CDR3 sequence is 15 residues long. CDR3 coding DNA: TGCAGCGTTGGTAATCCAGACTTCGTTGGCTATGGCTACACCTTC. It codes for CSVGNPDFVGYGYTF.

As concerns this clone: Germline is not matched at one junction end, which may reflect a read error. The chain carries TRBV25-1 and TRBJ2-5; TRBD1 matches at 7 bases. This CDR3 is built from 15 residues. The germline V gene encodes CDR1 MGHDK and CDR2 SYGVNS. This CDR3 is CASSRSRGYQGTQYF. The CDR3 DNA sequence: TGTGCCAGCAGTCGGTCCAGGGGGTACCAAGGGACCCAGTACTTC.

In nucleotides, the CDR3 is TGTGCCAGCAGTGTCCCAAACGGACAGCACTACGAGCAGTACTTC. The encoded protein is CASSVPNGQHYEQYF. This chain uses TRBV25-1 with TRBJ2-7; tentative D call: TRBD1 (6 bases). The V end lost 4 bases, the J end lost 3 bases, and 16 bases lay between the germline ends. Germline CDR1 reads MGHDK; CDR2 reads SYGVNS. This CDR3 comprises 15 residues.

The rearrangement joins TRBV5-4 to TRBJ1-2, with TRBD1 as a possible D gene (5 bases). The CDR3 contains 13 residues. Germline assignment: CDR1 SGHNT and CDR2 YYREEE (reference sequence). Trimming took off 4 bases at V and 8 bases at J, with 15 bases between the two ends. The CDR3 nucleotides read TGTGCCAGCAGCACGTACAGGAAAGAGGGCTACACCTTC. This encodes CASSTYRKEGYTF.

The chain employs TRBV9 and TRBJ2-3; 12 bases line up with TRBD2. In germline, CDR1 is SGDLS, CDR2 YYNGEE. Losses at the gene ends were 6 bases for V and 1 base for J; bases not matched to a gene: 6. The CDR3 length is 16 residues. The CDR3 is CASNPLAGGGTDTQYF. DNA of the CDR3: TGTGCCAGCAACCCTCTAGCGGGGGGGGGCACAGATACGCAGTATTTT.

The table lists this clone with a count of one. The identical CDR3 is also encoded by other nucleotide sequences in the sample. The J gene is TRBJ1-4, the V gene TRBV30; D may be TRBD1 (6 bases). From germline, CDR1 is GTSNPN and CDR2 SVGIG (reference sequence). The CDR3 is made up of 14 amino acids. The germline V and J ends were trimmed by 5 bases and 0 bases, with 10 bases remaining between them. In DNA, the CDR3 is TGTGCCTGGGGGGACATTTCAACTAATGAAAAACTGTTTTTT. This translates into CAWGDISTNEKLFF.

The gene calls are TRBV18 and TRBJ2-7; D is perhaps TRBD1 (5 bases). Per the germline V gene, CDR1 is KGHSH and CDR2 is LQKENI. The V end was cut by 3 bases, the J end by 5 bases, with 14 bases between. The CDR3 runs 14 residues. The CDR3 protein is CASSPGRAQNEQYF. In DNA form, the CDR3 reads TGTGCCAGCTCACCCGGCAGGGCCCAAAACGAGCAGTACTTC. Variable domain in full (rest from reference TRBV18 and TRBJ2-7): NAGVMQNPRHLVRRRGQEARLRCSPMKGHSHVYWYRQLPEEGLKFMVYLQKENIIDESGMPKERFSAEFPKEGPSILRIQQVVRGDSAAYFCASSPGRAQNEQYFGPGTRLTVT.

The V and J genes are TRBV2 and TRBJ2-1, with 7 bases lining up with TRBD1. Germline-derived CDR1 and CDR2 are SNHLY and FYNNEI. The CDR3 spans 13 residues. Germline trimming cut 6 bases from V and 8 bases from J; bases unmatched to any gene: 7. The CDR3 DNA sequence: TGTGCCAGCAGCGAAAACAGGGGCCATGAGCAGTTCTTC. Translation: CASSENRGHEQFF.